The clone carrying this T cell receptor (beta chain) was recorded only once. Its cognate antigen is unknown. Germline V gene lookup returns CDR1 MNHEY and CDR2 SMNVEV (reference sequence). The V end lost 7 bases, the J end lost 2 bases, and 20 bases lay between the germline ends. The CDR3 runs 16 residues. The data belong to a study of cytotoxic CD8 clonotypes in ibrutinib-treated CLL. Across the study: The subjects consisted of about 10 relapsed/refractory and 15 treatment-naive individuals, with 17 IGHV unmutated.

General study results and limits: Under treatment, the uncommon public clonotypes either contracted or remained stable. Timing of sampling differed between sustained-remission and progressing patients. The study found baseline clonality above age-matched healthy donors, tracking circulating CD8+ T-cell counts.

TCRdb's table, derived via immunoSEQ multiplex PCR, lists solely in-frame clones and lacks some. The table lists hundreds of thousands of clones, under 75% of them singletons, with over 15% in the top ten. The chain carries TRBV27 and TRBJ2-5, with D perhaps TRBD1 (6 bases). The sample here was PBMCs, taken after 24 months of ibrutinib treatment. This TCR derives from a human donor with chronic lymphocytic leukemia. CDR3 in DNA: TGTGCCAGCAATCCAGCCGGGATGACAGGACAAGAGACCCAGTACTTC. Encoded protein: CASNPAGMTGQETQYF.